This TCR beta chain was identified during a study of OX40 agonist ivuxolimab in advanced cancers. V was cut by 2 bases and J by 5 bases, with 13 bases left in between. Germline assignment: CDR1 GTSNPN and CDR2 SVGIG (reference sequence). The CDR3 loop spans 15 amino acids. The protocol was immunoSEQ multiplex PCR, while the TCRdb copy is restricted to in-frame clones and leaves out a portion. In the table there are about 19,000 clones, roughly nine tenths of which are singletons. The clonotype was recovered from an adult with an advanced solid tumor such as melanoma, head and neck, liver or kidney cancer. The rearrangement joins TRBV30 to TRBJ1-6; TRBD1 is a possible D gene (5 bases). The source material was CD4+ or CD8+ T cells sorted from blood, sampled in a trial of the OX40 agonist ivuxolimab. The CDR3 loop is CAWSRAGLNNSPLHF. In DNA form, the CDR3 reads TGTGCCTGGAGTCGGGCGGGACTTAATAATTCACCCCTCCACTTT.